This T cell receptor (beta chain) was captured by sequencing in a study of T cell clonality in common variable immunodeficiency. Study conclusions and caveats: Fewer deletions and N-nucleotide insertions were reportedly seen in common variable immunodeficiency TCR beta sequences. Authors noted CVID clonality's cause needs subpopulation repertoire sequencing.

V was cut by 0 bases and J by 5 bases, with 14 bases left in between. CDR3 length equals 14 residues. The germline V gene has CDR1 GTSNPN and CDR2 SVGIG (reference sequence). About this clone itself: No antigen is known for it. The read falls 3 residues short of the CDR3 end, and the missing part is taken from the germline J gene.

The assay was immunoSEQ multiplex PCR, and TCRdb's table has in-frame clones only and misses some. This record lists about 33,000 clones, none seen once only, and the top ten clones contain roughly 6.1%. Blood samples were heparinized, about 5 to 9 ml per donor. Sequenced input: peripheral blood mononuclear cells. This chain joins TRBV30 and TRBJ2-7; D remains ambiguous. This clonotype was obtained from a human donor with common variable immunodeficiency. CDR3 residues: CAWSVLTGANEQYF. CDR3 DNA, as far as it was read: TGTGCCTGGAGTGTACTTACGGGTGCGAACGAG.